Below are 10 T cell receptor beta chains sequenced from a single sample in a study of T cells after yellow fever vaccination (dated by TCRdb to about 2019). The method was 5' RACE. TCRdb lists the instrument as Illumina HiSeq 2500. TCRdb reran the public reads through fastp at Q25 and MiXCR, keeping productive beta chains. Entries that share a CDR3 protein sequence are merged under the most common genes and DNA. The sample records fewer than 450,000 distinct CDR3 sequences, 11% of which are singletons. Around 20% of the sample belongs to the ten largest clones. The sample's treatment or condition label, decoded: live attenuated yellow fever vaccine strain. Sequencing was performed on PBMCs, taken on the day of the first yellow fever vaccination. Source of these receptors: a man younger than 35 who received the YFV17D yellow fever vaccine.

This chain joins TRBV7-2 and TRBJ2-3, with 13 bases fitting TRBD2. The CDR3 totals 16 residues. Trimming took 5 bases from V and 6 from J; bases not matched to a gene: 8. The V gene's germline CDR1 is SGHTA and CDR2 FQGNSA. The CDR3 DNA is TGTGCCAGCAGCACGCCACCGGGACTAGCGGGGGATACGCAGTATTTT. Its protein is CASSTPPGLAGDTQYF. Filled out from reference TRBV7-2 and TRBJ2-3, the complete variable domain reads GAGVSQSPSNKVTEKGKDVELRCDPISGHTALYWYRQSLGQGLEFLIYFQGNSAPDKSGLPSDRFSAERTGGSVSTLTIQRTQQEDSAVYLCASSTPPGLAGDTQYFGPGTRLTVL.

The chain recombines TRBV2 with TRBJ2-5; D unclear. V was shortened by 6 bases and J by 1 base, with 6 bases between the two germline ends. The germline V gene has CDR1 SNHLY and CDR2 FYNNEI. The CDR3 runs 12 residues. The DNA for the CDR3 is TGTGCCAGCAGACAATTCCAAGAGACCCAGTACTTC. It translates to CASRQFQETQYF.

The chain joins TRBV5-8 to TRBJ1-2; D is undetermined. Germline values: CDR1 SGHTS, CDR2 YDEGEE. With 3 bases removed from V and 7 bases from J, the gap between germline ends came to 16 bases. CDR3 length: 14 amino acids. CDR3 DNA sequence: TGTGCCAGCAGCTGGCAGCACGGGAGCCTTGGCTACACCTTC. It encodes CASSWQHGSLGYTF.

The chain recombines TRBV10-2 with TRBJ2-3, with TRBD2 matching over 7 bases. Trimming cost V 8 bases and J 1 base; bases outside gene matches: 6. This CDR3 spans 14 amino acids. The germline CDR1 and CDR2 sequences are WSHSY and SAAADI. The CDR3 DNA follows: TGCGCCAGCGTTCCTGCGGGGGGCACAGATACGCAGTATTTT. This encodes CASVPAGGTDTQYF.

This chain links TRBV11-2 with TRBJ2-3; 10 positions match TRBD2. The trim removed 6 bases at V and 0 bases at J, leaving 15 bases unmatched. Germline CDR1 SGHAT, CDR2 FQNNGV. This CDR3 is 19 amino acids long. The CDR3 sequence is CASSFGLAAFSVSTDTQYF. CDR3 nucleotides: TGTGCCAGCAGTTTCGGACTAGCGGCTTTTTCAGTTAGCACAGATACGCAGTATTTT. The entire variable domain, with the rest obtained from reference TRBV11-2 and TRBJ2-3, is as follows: EAGVAQSPRYKIIEKRQSVAFWCNPISGHATLYWYQQILGQGPKLLIQFQNNGVVDDSQLPKDRFSAERLKGVDSTLKIQPAKLEDSAVYLCASSFGLAAFSVSTDTQYFGPGTRLTVL.

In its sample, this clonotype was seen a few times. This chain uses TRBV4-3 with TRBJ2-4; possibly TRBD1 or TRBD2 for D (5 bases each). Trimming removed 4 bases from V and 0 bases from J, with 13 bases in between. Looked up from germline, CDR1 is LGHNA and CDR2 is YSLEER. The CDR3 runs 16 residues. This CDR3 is CASSPGRSLAKNIQYF. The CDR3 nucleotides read TGCGCCAGCAGCCCGGGACGGAGCCTAGCCAAAAACATTCAGTACTTC.

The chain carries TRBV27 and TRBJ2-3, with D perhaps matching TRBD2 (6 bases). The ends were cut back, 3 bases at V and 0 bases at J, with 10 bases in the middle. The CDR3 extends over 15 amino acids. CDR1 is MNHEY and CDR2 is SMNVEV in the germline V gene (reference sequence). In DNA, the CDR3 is TGTGCCAGCAGTTTCCATGGGACTAGCACAGATACGCAGTATTTT. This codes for CASSFHGTSTDTQYF.

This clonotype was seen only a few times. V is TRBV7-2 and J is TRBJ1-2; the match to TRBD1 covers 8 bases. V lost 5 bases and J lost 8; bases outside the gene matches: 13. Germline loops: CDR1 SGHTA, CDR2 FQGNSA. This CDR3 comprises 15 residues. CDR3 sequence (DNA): TGTGCCAGCAGCCCGTTCAGGGGGCACCTGGGAGGCTACACCTTC. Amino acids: CASSPFRGHLGGYTF.

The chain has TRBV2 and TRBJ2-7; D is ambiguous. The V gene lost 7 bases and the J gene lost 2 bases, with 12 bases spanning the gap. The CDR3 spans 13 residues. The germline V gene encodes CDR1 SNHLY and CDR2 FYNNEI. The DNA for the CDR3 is TGTGCCAGCATCGGCAGCCGAACCTACGAGCAGTACTTC. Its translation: CASIGSRTYEQYF.

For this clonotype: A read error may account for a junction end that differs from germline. CDR3 sequence reads: CASGAGNTGELFF. The CDR3 DNA reads TGCGCCAGCGGCGCGGGGAACACCGGGGAGCTGTTTTTT. The rearrangement joins TRBV6-2 or TRBV6-3 to TRBJ2-2, with D perhaps TRBD2 (5 bases). The germline V gene encodes CDR1 MNHEY and CDR2 SVGEGT. The CDR3 is 13 amino acids.